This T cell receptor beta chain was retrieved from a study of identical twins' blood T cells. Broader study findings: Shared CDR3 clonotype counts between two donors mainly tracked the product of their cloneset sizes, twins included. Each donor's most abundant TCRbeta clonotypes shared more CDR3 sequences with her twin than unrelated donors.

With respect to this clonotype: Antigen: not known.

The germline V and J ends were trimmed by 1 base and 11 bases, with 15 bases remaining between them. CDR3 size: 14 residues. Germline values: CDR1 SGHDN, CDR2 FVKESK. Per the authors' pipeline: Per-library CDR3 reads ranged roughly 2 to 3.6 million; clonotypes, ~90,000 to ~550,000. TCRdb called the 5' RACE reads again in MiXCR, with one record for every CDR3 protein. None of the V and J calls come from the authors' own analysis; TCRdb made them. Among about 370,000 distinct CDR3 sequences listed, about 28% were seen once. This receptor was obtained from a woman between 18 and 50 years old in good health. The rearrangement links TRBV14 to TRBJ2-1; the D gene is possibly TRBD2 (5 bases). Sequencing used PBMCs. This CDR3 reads CASSQAHTSQKQFF. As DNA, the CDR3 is TGTGCCAGCAGCCAAGCCCACACTAGTCAAAAGCAGTTCTTC.